Listed here is a single TCR beta chain. The study ran its PCR with 60 Vbeta and 13 Jbeta primers. Measured with immunoSEQ multiplex PCR; TCRdb has only the in-frame clones, and not every one. The sample holds about 90,000 clones, roughly four fifths seen once. This entry is derived from a study of cytomegalovirus exposure and HLA in healthy donors. Germline assignment: CDR1 MGHDK and CDR2 SYGVNS. CDR3 length: 17 amino acids. V was clipped by 3 bases and J by 0 bases, with 15 bases between them. Input material: PBMCs. The source of this sequence is a man aged 30 to 45 in good health and CMV-seronegative. The chain recombines TRBV25-1 with TRBJ2-1; D is perhaps TRBD1 (6 bases). CDR3 sequence (DNA): TGTGCCAGCAGTGACCACCGAAGGGGGAGCTCCTACAATGAGCAGTTCTTC. Its translation is CASSDHRRGSSYNEQFF.